Given below is one T cell receptor beta chain in context. Per the original data handling: The assay estimated nucleated cells by amplifying reference gene primers. The table came from immunoSEQ multiplex PCR; TCRdb's copy has only in-frame clones and leaves some out. The V and J calls and clone size were taken over from that table, and D and trimming were inferred from the DNA. This table holds some 35,000 clones, around 80% found once. These data come from a study of blood T cell repertoires in COVID-19. Whole-study context: COVID-19 samples from acute and convalescent phases originated in the United States, Italy and Spain. The cDNA or gDNA used as material had been derived from T cells, B-cell-depleted T cells, or PBMCs.

The trim removed 3 bases at V and 2 bases at J, leaving 9 bases unmatched. Germline V gene data show CDR1 as DFQATT and CDR2 as SNEGSKA (reference sequence). The CDR3 loop spans 15 amino acids. The receptor was isolated from a man aged 65-85 years with acute or convalescent COVID-19. The sequenced sample was peripheral blood. V gene TRBV20-1 combines with J gene TRBJ2-5, with TRBD2 identical over 7 bases. CDR3 sequence: CSASYRGSVQETQYF. In DNA form, the CDR3 reads TGCAGTGCTAGTTATCGCGGGAGTGTACAAGAGACCCAGTACTTC.